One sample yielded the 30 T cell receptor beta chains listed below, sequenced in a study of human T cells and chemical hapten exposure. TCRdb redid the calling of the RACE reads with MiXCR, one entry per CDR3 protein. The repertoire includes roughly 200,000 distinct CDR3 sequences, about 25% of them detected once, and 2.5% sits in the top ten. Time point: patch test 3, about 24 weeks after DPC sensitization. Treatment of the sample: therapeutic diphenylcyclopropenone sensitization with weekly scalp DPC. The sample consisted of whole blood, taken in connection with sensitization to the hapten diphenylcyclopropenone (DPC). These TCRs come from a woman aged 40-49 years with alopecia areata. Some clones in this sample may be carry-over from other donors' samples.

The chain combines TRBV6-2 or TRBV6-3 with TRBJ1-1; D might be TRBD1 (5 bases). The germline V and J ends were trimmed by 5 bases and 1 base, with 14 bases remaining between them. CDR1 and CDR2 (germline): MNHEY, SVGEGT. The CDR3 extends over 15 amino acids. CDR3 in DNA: TGTGCCAGCAGTCTTCGGGGCCCCTCGAACACTGAAGCTTTCTTT. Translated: CASSLRGPSNTEAFF.

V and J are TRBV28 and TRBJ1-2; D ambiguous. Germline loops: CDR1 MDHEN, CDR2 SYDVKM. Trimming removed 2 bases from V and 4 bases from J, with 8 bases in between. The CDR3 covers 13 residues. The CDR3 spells CASSLLGSYGYTF. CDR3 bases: TGTGCCAGCAGTTTACTTGGGTCCTATGGCTACACCTTC.

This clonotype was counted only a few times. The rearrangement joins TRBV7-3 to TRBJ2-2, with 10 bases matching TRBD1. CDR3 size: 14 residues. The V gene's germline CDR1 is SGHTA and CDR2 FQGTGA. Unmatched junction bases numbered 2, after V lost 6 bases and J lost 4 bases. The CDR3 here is CASSRTGGTGELFF. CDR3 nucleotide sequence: TGTGCCAGCAGTAGGACAGGGGGCACCGGGGAGCTGTTTTTT.

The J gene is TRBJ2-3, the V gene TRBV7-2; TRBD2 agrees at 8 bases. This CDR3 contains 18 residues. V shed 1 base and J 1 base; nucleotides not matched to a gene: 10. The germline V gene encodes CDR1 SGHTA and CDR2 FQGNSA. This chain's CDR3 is CASSLDPSGGWGTDTQYF. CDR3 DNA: TGTGCCAGCAGCTTAGATCCTTCGGGGGGGTGGGGCACAGATACGCAGTATTTT.

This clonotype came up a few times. CDR3 region: CASRWDTDTQYF. For the CDR3, the DNA is TGTGCCAGCAGGTGGGACACAGATACGCAGTATTTT. The chain is built from TRBV5-4 and TRBJ2-3; D unclear. The V end lost 5 bases, the J end lost 2 bases, and 6 bases lay between the germline ends. Germline CDR1 and CDR2: SGHNT and YYREEE (reference sequence). The length of the CDR3 is 12 residues.

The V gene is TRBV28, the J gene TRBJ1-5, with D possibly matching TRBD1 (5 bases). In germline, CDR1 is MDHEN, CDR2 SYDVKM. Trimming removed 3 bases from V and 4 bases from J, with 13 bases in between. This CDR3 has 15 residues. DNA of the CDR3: TGTGCCAGCAGTTTTTCGGGGCTTGGGAATCAGCCCCAGCATTTT. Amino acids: CASSFSGLGNQPQHF.

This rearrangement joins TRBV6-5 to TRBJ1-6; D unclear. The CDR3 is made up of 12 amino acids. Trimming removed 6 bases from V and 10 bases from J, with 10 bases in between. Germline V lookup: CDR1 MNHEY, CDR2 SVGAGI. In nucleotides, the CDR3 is TGTGCCAGCAGCTACATTCGGTCACCCCTCCACTTT. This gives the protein CASSYIRSPLHF.

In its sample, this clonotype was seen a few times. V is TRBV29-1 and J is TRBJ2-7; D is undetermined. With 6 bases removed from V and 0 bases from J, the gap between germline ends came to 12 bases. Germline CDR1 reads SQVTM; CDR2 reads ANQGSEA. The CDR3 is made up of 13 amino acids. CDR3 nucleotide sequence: TGCAGCGTGCGTGTAGGCTCCTCCTACGAGCAGTACTTC. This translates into CSVRVGSSYEQYF.

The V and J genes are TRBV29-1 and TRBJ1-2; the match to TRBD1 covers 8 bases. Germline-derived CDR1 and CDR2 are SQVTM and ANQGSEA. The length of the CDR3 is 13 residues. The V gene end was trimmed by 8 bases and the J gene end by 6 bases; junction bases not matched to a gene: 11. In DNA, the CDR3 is TGCAGCATCCCCTCTGACAGGGGTAATGGCTACACCTTC. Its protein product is CSIPSDRGNGYTF.

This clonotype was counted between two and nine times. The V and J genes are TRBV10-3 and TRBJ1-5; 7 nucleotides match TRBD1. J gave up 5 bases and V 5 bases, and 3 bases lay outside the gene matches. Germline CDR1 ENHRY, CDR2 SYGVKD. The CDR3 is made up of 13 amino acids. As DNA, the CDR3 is TGTGCCATCAGTCCGGGACAGTATCAGCCCCAGCATTTT. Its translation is CAISPGQYQPQHF.

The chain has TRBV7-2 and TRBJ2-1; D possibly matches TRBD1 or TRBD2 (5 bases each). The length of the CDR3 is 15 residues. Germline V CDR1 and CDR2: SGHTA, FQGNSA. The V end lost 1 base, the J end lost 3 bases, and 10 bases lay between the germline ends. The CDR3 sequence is CASSLDRRIYNEQFF. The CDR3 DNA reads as TGTGCCAGCAGCTTAGACAGGAGGATCTACAATGAGCAGTTCTTC.

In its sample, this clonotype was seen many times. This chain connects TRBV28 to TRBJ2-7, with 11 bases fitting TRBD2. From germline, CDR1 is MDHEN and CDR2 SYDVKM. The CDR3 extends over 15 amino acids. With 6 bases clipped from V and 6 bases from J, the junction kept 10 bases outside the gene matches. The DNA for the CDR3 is TGTGCCAGCAGGCTAAACCTAGCGGGAGGAGGCGAGCAGTACTTC. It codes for CASRLNLAGGGEQYF.

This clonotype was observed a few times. The CDR3 coding sequence is TGCAGCGTAGGGACAGGGTGGAACACTGAAGCTTTCTTT. This codes for CSVGTGWNTEAFF. V is TRBV29-1 and J is TRBJ1-1; 9 bases agree with TRBD1. Per germline, CDR1 SQVTM and CDR2 ANQGSEA. The CDR3 contains 13 residues. V trimming: 6 bases; J trimming: 1 base; junction bases outside the gene matches: 3.

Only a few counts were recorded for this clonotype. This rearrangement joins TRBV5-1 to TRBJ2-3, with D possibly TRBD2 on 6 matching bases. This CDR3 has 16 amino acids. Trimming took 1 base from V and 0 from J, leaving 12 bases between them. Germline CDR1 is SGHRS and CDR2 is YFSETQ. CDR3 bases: TGCGCCAGCAGCTTGTCGGGTGCGGGGAGCACAGATACGCAGTATTTT. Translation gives CASSLSGAGSTDTQYF.

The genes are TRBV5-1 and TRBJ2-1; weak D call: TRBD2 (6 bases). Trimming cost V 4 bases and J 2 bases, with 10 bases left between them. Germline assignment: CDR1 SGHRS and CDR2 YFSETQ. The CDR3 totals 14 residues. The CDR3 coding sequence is TGCGCCAGCAGCATAGCGGAGACCTACAATGAGCAGTTCTTC. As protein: CASSIAETYNEQFF.

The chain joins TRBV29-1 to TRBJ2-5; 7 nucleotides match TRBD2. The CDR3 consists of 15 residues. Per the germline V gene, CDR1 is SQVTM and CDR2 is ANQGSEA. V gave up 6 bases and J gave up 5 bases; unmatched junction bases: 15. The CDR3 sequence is CSVGRIYGEGETQYF. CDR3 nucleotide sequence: TGCAGCGTCGGGCGGATTTATGGGGAGGGCGAGACCCAGTACTTC.

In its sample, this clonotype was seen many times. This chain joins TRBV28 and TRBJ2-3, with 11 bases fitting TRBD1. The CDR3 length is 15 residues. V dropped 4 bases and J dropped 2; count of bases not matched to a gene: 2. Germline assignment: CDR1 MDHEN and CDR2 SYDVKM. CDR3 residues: CASSSGQGDTDTQYF. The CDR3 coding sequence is TGTGCCAGCAGTTCGGGACAGGGGGACACAGATACGCAGTATTTT.

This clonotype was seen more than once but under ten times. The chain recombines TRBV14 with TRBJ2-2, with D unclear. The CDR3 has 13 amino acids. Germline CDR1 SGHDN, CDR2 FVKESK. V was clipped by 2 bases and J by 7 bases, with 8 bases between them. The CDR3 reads CASSQWASGELFF. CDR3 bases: TGTGCCAGCAGCCAATGGGCCAGCGGGGAGCTGTTTTTT.

CDR3 residues: CASSSSAGGASGGTEAFF. The CDR3 bases are TGTGCCAGCAGTTCCTCGGCAGGGGGCGCTTCCGGAGGCACTGAAGCTTTCTTT. The chain couples TRBV6-5 to TRBJ1-1, with TRBD1 matching 8 bases. The CDR3 spans 18 residues. Unmatched junction bases numbered 17, after V lost 4 bases and J lost 4 bases. Germline V gene data show CDR1 as MNHEY and CDR2 as SVGAGI.

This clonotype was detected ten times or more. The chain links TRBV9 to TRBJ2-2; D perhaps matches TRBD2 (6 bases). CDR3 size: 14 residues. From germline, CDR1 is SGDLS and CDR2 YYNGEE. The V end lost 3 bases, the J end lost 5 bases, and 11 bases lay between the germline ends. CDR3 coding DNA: TGTGCCAGCAGCGCACTGCGGGATACCGGGGAGCTGTTTTTT. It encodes CASSALRDTGELFF.

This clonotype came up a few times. CDR3 loop: CASSSHRRGEQYF. DNA of the CDR3: TGTGCCAGCAGCTCTCACCGGAGGGGAGAGCAGTACTTC. This sequence joins TRBV7-2 and TRBJ2-7, with a weak D call TRBD2 (6 bases). The CDR3 is 13 residues long. Per the germline V gene, CDR1 is SGHTA and CDR2 is FQGNSA. V was cut by 4 bases and J by 7 bases, with 14 bases left in between.

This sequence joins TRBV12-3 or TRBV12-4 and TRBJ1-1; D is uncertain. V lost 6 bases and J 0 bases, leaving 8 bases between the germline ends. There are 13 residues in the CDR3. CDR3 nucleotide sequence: TGTGCCAGCAGCACCCTACTGAACACTGAAGCTTTCTTT. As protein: CASSTLLNTEAFF.

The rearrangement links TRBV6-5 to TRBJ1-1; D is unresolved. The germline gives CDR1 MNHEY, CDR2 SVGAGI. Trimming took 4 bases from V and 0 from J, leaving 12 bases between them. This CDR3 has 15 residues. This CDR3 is CASSFSYVMNTEAFF. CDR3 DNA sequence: TGTGCCAGCAGTTTCTCGTACGTCATGAACACTGAAGCTTTCTTT.

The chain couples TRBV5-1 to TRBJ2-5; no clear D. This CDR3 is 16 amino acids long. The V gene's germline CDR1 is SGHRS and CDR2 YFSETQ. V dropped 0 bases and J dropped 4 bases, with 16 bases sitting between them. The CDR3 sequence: CASSLVPDHPGETQYF. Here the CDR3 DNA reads TGCGCCAGCAGCTTGGTTCCGGACCATCCAGGAGAGACCCAGTACTTC. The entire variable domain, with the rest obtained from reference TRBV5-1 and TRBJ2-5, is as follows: KAGVTQTPRYLIKTRGQQVTLSCSPISGHRSVSWYQQTPGQGLQFLFEYFSETQRNKGNFPGRFSGRQFSNSRSEMNVSTLELGDSALYLCASSLVPDHPGETQYFGPGTRLLVL.

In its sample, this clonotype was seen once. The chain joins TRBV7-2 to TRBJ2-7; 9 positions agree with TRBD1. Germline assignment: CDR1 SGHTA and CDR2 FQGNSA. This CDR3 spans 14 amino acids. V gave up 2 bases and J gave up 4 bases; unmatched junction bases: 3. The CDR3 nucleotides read TGTGCCAGCAGCTTAAACAGGGGGCGGTACGAGCAGTACTTC. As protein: CASSLNRGRYEQYF.

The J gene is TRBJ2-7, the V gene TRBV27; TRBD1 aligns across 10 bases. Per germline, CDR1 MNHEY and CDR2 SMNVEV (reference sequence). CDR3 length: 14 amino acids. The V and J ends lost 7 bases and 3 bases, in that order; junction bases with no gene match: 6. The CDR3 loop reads CASTPTGGVYEQYF. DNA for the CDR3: TGTGCCAGCACCCCGACAGGGGGCGTCTACGAGCAGTACTTC.

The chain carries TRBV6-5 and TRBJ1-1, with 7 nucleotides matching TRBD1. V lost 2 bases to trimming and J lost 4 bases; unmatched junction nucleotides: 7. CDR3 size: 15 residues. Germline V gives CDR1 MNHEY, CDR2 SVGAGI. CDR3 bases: TGTGCCAGCAGTTACCTTAATACAGGGGTCACTGAAGCTTTCTTT. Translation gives CASSYLNTGVTEAFF.

CDR3 sequence: CAIRDSSNQPQHF. The CDR3 DNA sequence: TGTGCCATCAGGGACAGTAGCAATCAGCCCCAGCATTTT. The chain recombines TRBV10-3 with TRBJ1-5, with D maybe TRBD1 (6 bases). CDR1 is ENHRY and CDR2 is SYGVKD in the germline V gene. CDR3 length: 13 amino acids. Trimming cost V 6 bases and J 0 bases, with 6 bases left between them.

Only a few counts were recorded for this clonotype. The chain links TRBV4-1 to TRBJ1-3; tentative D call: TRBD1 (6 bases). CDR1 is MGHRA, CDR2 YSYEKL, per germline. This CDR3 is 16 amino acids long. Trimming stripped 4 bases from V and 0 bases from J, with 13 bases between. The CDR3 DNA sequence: TGCGCCAGCAGCCGCTGGGACACGAGCTCTGGAAACACCATATATTTT. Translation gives CASSRWDTSSGNTIYF.

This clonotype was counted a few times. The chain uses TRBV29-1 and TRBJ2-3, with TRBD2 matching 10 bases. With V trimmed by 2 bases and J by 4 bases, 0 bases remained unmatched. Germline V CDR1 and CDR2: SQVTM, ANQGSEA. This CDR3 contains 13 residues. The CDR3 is CSVELAGADTQYF. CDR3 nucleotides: TGCAGCGTTGAACTAGCGGGAGCAGATACGCAGTATTTT.